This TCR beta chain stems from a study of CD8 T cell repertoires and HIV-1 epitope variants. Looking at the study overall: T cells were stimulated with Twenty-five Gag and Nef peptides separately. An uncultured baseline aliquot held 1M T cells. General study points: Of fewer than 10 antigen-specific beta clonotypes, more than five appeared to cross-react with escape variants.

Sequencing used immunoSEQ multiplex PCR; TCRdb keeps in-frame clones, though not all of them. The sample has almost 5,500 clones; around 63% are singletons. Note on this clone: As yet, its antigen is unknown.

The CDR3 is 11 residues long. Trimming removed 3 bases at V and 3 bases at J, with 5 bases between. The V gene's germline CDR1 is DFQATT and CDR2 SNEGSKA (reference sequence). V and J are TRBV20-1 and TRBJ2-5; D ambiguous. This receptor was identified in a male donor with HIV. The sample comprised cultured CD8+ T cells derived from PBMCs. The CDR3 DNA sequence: TGCAGTGCTAGTACAGAAGAGACCCAGTACTTC. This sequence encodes CSASTEETQYF.